This paragraph covers one T cell receptor (beta chain) sequence. Germline trimming cut 2 bases from V and 7 bases from J; bases unmatched to any gene: 9. Per germline, CDR1 GTSNPN and CDR2 SVGIG (reference sequence). This CDR3 spans 15 amino acids. The sample belongs to a study of T cells in Graves' hyperthyroidism and ophthalmopathy. The TCR beta CDR3 regions underwent amplification using RNA transcripts as the source. Using the HTBI primer set, a first-round RT-PCR was run on the TCR CDR3. TCRdb recomputed calls from the multiplex PCR reads with MiXCR, one row per CDR3 protein. The table lists 300,000 to 450,000 distinct CDR3 sequences, about 15% of them singletons.

J is TRBJ2-2 and V is TRBV30; 8 nucleotides align to TRBD1. The sequenced sample consisted of blood. This TCR derives from an older woman with Graves' hyperthyroidism. The DNA of the CDR3 is TGTGCCTGGAGTAAGTGGCAGGGGGCCGGCGGGGAGCTGTTTTTT. Protein: CAWSKWQGAGGELFF.